This TCR beta chain originates from a study of blood T cell repertoires in COVID-19. As handled by the study authors: Quantification of nucleated cells was approximated via reference gene primer amplification. The table came from immunoSEQ multiplex PCR; TCRdb's copy has only in-frame clones and leaves some out. D and trimming were read from the DNA, whereas the V and J calls and clone size are those reported in that table. The sample lists under 70,000 clones, approximately 90% occurring once. Participants, about 18 to 90 years old, spanned about two dozen US areas. Each participant's cohort was designated according to participant-reported clinical history. Resolution of symptoms, clearance, or two negative PCRs was present in recovered Cohort 3 donors. The germline V gene has CDR1 LGHDT and CDR2 YNNKEL (reference sequence). Trimming took 8 bases from V and 4 from J; bases not matched to a gene: 4. The CDR3 is 13 residues long.

V usage is TRBV3-1 (or the pseudogene TRBV3-2) and J usage is TRBJ2-2, with 7 bases aligning to TRBD2. Material for sequencing was PBMCs or T cells enriched from blood (not recorded which). The receptor comes from a middle-aged woman who had recovered from COVID-19. The CDR3 DNA sequence: TGTGCCAGCCGGGGGGTCGGCACCGGGGAGCTGTTTTTT. Its protein is CASRGVGTGELFF.